Listed here are 2 T cell receptor beta chains from one sample, sequenced in a study of T cell changes during pregnancy in multiple sclerosis (dated by TCRdb to between 2018 and 2021). The method behind the library was the immunoSEQ multiplex PCR assay. TCRdb carries this immuneACCESS record with in-frame sequences only. Its versions omit some clonotypes, under half of them owing to an unresolved V gene in the studies checked, with the rest unexplained. The sample records 50,000 to 65,000 clones, about 96% of which are singletons. The ten biggest clones cover 2% to 2.5% of the sample. This material consisted of CD8+ T cells from peripheral blood mononuclear cells, taken after pregnancy. These TCRs come from a female donor with multiple sclerosis, enrolled in a pregnancy study.

This rearrangement joins TRBV30 to TRBJ2-7; 8 bases are shared with TRBD1. Germline trimming cut 1 base from V and 3 bases from J; bases unmatched to any gene: 2. Per germline, CDR1 GTSNPN and CDR2 SVGIG (reference sequence). The length of the CDR3 is 13 residues. The CDR3 DNA follows: TGTGCCTGGAGTGGGACAGGGAACTACGAGCAGTACTTC. It specifies CAWSGTGNYEQYF.

The chain links TRBV11-3 to TRBJ2-1, with 11 positions matching TRBD2. V lost 5 bases to trimming and J lost 8 bases; unmatched junction nucleotides: 5. The CDR3 has 14 residues. The germline CDR1 and CDR2 sequences are SGHNT and YENEEA. The CDR3 is CASSLAGGMYEQFF. The DNA for the CDR3 is TGTGCCAGCAGCCTAGCGGGAGGCATGTATGAGCAGTTCTTC.